A single sample is the source of the 10 T cell receptor beta chains below, sequenced in a study of blood T cell repertoires in COVID-19. Repertoires were generated with immunoSEQ multiplex PCR, while TCRdb's copy carries only in-frame clones and drops some. The sample lists some 89,000 clones; approximately 90% were seen once. Specimen: peripheral blood. The receptors derive from a man in his sixties with acute or convalescent COVID-19.

The J gene is TRBJ1-2, the V gene TRBV4-1; 8 bases line up with TRBD1. V was pared by 4 bases and J by 9 bases, with 7 bases of the junction left unmatched. The CDR3 runs 13 residues. In germline, CDR1 is MGHRA, CDR2 YSYEKL. The CDR3 nucleotides read TGCGCCAGCAGCCCCCCTGGACAGGGAAGCTACACCTTC. Residues: CASSPPGQGSYTF.

CDR3: CASSLDAGGGYTF. The CDR3 DNA follows: TGTGCCAGCAGCTTGGACGCAGGGGGTGGCTACACCTTC. The V and J genes are TRBV5-4 and TRBJ1-2; 7 bases map to TRBD1. The trim removed 0 bases at V and 7 bases at J, leaving 3 bases unmatched. The CDR3 spans 13 residues. In germline, CDR1 is SGHNT, CDR2 YYREEE (reference sequence).

The J gene is TRBJ1-5, the V gene TRBV4-1, with 11 positions matching TRBD1. V was clipped by 4 bases and J by 4 bases; unmatched bases: 3. CDR1 MGHRA and CDR2 YSYEKL come from the germline V gene. The CDR3 has 15 amino acids. CDR3 coding DNA: TGCGCCAGCAGCCCATGGGACAGGGGGAATCAGCCCCAGCATTTT. Protein sequence: CASSPWDRGNQPQHF.

This chain links TRBV10-3 with TRBJ1-1; D is unresolved. The CDR3 sequence is 18 residues long. The V end was cut by 10 bases, the J end by 1 base, with 28 bases between. Germline loops: CDR1 ENHRY, CDR2 SYGVKD. The CDR3 spells CANLTGFRVTPENTEAFF. The CDR3 coding sequence is TGTGCCAACTTAACTGGATTCCGTGTGACACCCGAGAACACTGAAGCTTTCTTT.

V gene TRBV11-2 combines with J gene TRBJ1-5; 7 bases match TRBD1. Germline V CDR1 and CDR2: SGHAT, FQNNGV. Trimming removed 5 bases from V and 2 bases from J; junction bases left unmatched: 9. This CDR3 has 16 residues. The CDR3 region has the DNA TGTGCCAGCAGCGCGCTCAGGGGGGCTGGCAATCAGCCCCAGCATTTT. Amino acid sequence: CASSALRGAGNQPQHF.

The V and J genes are TRBV5-8 and TRBJ1-4; TRBD1 is a possible D gene (6 bases). Germline assignment: CDR1 SGHTS and CDR2 YDEGEE. This CDR3 has 14 amino acids. The V end was cut by 2 bases, the J end by 8 bases, with 13 bases between. The CDR3 loop is CASSFDRLREKLFF. The CDR3 DNA reads as TGTGCCAGCAGCTTCGACAGGTTACGCGAAAAACTGTTTTTT.

This chain uses TRBV7-2 with TRBJ2-3; the D gene is possibly TRBD2 (5 bases). This CDR3 is 13 amino acids long. Trimming took 5 bases from V and 2 from J, leaving 8 bases between them. Per germline, CDR1 SGHTA and CDR2 FQGNSA. The CDR3 reads CASSPSFTDTQYF. The CDR3, as DNA: TGTGCCAGCAGCCCTAGCTTCACAGATACGCAGTATTTT.

Here the CDR3 reads CASSLGQGEAFF. The CDR3 DNA reads TGTGCCAGCAGTTTGGGCCAGGGAGAAGCTTTCTTT. J is TRBJ1-1 and V is TRBV6-5; the D gene is possibly TRBD1 (5 bases). Germline V gene lookup returns CDR1 MNHEY and CDR2 SVGAGI. V gave up 4 bases and J gave up 8 bases, with 11 bases separating them. This CDR3 region has 12 residues.

The rearrangement uses TRBV5-6 and TRBJ1-1; D perhaps matches TRBD1 (5 bases). In germline, CDR1 is SGHDT, CDR2 YYEEEE. The CDR3 is made up of 17 amino acids. The V and J ends lost 3 bases and 1 base respectively, with 19 bases between them. CDR3 sequence (DNA): TGTGCCAGCAGCTCGACCGCTGGAAGACAGAGGAACACTGAAGCTTTCTTT. This sequence encodes CASSSTAGRQRNTEAFF. Full variable domain (missing parts from reference TRBV5-6 and TRBJ1-1): DAGVTQSPTHLIKTRGQQVTLRCSPKSGHDTVSWYQQALGQGPQFIFQYYEEEERQRGNFPDRFSGHQFPNYSSELNVNALLLGDSALYLCASSSTAGRQRNTEAFFGQGTRLTVV.

The chain carries TRBV6-5 and TRBJ1-2, with D perhaps TRBD1 (6 bases). CDR1 is MNHEY and CDR2 is SVGAGI in the germline V gene. This CDR3 is 15 amino acids long. The ends were cut back, 7 bases at V and 0 bases at J, with 15 bases in the middle. The CDR3 DNA is TGTGCCAGCACCCGGACAGAAACTTCTAACTATGGCTACACCTTC. This gives the protein CASTRTETSNYGYTF.